The 26 T cell receptor beta chains below come from one sample, sequenced in a study of blood T cells in healthy people across ages. PCR was performed a second time for about 6 to 11 cycles using a sample-barcoded 5' primer and a J-beta primer mix. TCRdb fed the 5' RACE reads into MiXCR, producing one record per CDR3 protein. Altogether some 1.5 million distinct CDR3 sequences are present, 28% being singletons, with the ten largest covering 7.7%. The sample comprised blood. These receptors originate from a woman in her thirties in good health.

The chain employs TRBV12-3 or TRBV12-4 and TRBJ2-3; the D gene is possibly TRBD2 (6 bases). V lost 5 bases, J lost 8 bases, and 14 bases lay in between. The CDR3 contains 13 residues. The CDR3 region has the DNA TGTGCCAGCAGTCCCCGACTAGTAGGTACGCAGTATTTT. It yields the protein CASSPRLVGTQYF.

In its sample, this clonotype was seen a few times. CDR3 loop: CASSGGTPDNSPLHF. The CDR3 coding sequence is TGCGCCAGCAGCGGTGGGACGCCAGATAATTCACCCCTCCACTTT. This sequence joins TRBV5-1 and TRBJ1-6; tentative D call: TRBD1 (5 bases). Germline V gene sequence: CDR1 SGHRS, CDR2 YFSETQ. The ends were cut back, 4 bases at V and 5 bases at J, with 13 bases in the middle. The CDR3 is 15 amino acids.

This clonotype was counted many times. The V and J genes are TRBV29-1 and TRBJ2-7, with 10 bases fitting TRBD2. The V gene's germline CDR1 is SQVTM and CDR2 ANQGSEA. This CDR3 is 14 amino acids long. The V segment lost 7 bases and the J segment 5 bases; nucleotides outside the gene matches: 11. CDR3 region: CSAGTSALKHEQYF. For the CDR3, the DNA is TGCAGCGCAGGGACTAGCGCCTTAAAACACGAGCAGTACTTC.

The gene calls are TRBV6-5 and TRBJ1-1; D unclear. Germline loops: CDR1 MNHEY, CDR2 SVGAGI. Trimming removed 0 bases from V and 1 base from J, with 9 bases in between. The CDR3 runs to 15 residues. Here the CDR3 DNA reads TGTGCCAGCAGTTACTCGATCGGGGAGAACACTGAAGCTTTCTTT. This codes for CASSYSIGENTEAFF.

This clonotype was recorded a few times. The chain joins TRBV3-1 to TRBJ2-1; D not certain. The germline V and J ends were trimmed by 4 bases and 9 bases, with 10 bases remaining between them. Germline V CDR1 and CDR2: LGHDT, YNNKEL (reference sequence). The CDR3 sequence is 12 residues long. The CDR3 region is CASSPPSVEQFF. The CDR3 DNA reads TGTGCCAGCAGCCCTCCCTCCGTTGAGCAGTTCTTC.

The chain uses TRBV13 and TRBJ2-3; D possibly corresponds to TRBD1 (5 bases). There are 14 residues in the CDR3. Trimming cost V 7 bases and J 3 bases, with 14 bases left between them. Germline V gene lookup returns CDR1 PRHDT and CDR2 FYEKMQ (reference sequence). As DNA, the CDR3 is TGTGCCAGCAAGAACAGGCTTTTTACAGATACGCAGTATTTT. Amino acids: CASKNRLFTDTQYF.

The chain recombines TRBV29-1 with TRBJ1-1, with 7 positions matching TRBD1. Germline V CDR1 and CDR2: SQVTM, ANQGSEA. With 6 bases clipped from V and 11 bases from J, the junction kept 6 bases outside the gene matches. The CDR3 is made up of 10 amino acids. CDR3 DNA: TGCAGCGTCTTCAGGGGGACGGCTTTCTTT. Translated, it gives CSVFRGTAFF.

V usage is TRBV5-1 and J usage is TRBJ1-4, with D unclear. Germline V gives CDR1 SGHRS, CDR2 YFSETQ. V gave up 0 bases and J gave up 5 bases, with 11 bases separating them. The CDR3 runs to 15 residues. This chain's CDR3 is CASSLEGWFNEKLFF. CDR3 DNA: TGCGCCAGCAGCTTGGAAGGATGGTTCAATGAAAAACTGTTTTTT.

V is TRBV6-1 and J is TRBJ2-6, with D maybe TRBD1 (7 bases). In germline, CDR1 is MNHNS, CDR2 SASEGT. This CDR3 region has 17 residues. Trimming left V 4 bases short and J 1 base short, with 14 bases between. The CDR3, as DNA: TGTGCCAGCAGTGCCCAACAGGGGAGGTCTGGGGCCAACGTCCTGACTTTC. Encoded protein: CASSAQQGRSGANVLTF.

This clonotype was counted at least ten times. This chain uses TRBV19 with TRBJ1-2, with D possibly being TRBD1 (6 bases). Trimming cost V 6 bases and J 8 bases, with 16 bases left between them. Germline CDR1 reads LNHDA; CDR2 reads SQIVND (reference sequence). This CDR3 contains 13 residues. CDR3 in amino acids: CASRPQGKGGYTF. DNA of the CDR3: TGTGCCAGTAGGCCACAGGGTAAGGGCGGCTACACCTTC.

This clonotype was recorded many times. This chain joins TRBV6-5 and TRBJ2-7; D possibly matches TRBD1 or TRBD2 (5 bases each). The CDR3 is 15 residues long. Trimming took off 5 bases at V and 9 bases at J, with 23 bases between the two ends. Germline-derived CDR1 and CDR2 are MNHEY and SVGAGI. The CDR3 loop reads CASSALTAQRVGQYF. CDR3 nucleotides: TGTGCCAGCAGTGCCCTGACAGCCCAGAGGGTCGGGCAGTACTTC.

This clonotype was detected a few times. The chain uses TRBV20-1 and TRBJ2-3; TRBD1 aligns across 10 bases. Germline values: CDR1 DFQATT, CDR2 SNEGSKA (reference sequence). V lost 5 bases, J lost 3 bases, and 2 bases stayed unmatched. The CDR3 has 13 amino acids. CDR3 loop: CSASGQGTDTQYF. The DNA of the CDR3 is TGCAGTGCTTCGGGACAGGGGACAGATACGCAGTATTTT.

V usage is TRBV3-1 and J usage is TRBJ2-1; the D is unclear. Germline CDR1 LGHDT, CDR2 YNNKEL (reference sequence). Trimming shortened V by 1 base and J by 7 bases, and 8 bases separated the two germline ends. The CDR3 has 13 amino acids. In nucleotides, the CDR3 is TGTGCCAGCAGCCAAGTCACCATTAATGAGCAGTTCTTC. Translation gives CASSQVTINEQFF.

About this clonotype itself: Relative to the germline gene, one junction end is altered; a read error may explain this. The chain combines TRBV2 with TRBJ2-4; 7 bases line up with TRBD1. The CDR3 sequence is 15 residues long. Germline V gene sequence: CDR1 SNHLY, CDR2 FYNNEI. CDR3 loop: CASSKAGTAENIQYF. CDR3 DNA: TGTGCCAGCAGTAAAGCCGGGACAGCCGAAAACATTCAGTACTTC.

There are many counts of this clonotype. V usage is TRBV7-2 and J usage is TRBJ2-7; 9 bases line up with TRBD1. The junction had 11 bases not matched to a gene; V was cut back by 5 bases and J by 6 bases. Germline V gene sequence: CDR1 SGHTA, CDR2 FQGNSA. The CDR3 length is 15 residues. The CDR3 sequence is CASSVSRDRAVEQYF. CDR3 nucleotide sequence: TGTGCCAGCAGCGTAAGTCGGGACAGGGCTGTCGAGCAGTACTTC. The full variable domain, rest sourced from reference TRBV7-2 and TRBJ2-7, is GAGVSQSPSNKVTEKGKDVELRCDPISGHTALYWYRQSLGQGLEFLIYFQGNSAPDKSGLPSDRFSAERTGGSVSTLTIQRTQQEDSAVYLCASSVSRDRAVEQYFGPGTRLTVT.

This clonotype has more than one count but fewer than ten. V gene TRBV6-6 combines with J gene TRBJ1-6, with a possible D match to TRBD1 (6 bases). V gave up 10 bases and J gave up 0 bases, with 13 bases separating them. The CDR3 sequence is 15 residues long. Germline CDR1 MNHNY, CDR2 SVGAGI (reference sequence). In DNA, the CDR3 is TGTGCCACAAACCAGGGGAGCTCCTATAATTCACCCCTCCACTTT. Translating gives CATNQGSSYNSPLHF.

Of note for this clonotype: One junction end disagrees with the germline gene, perhaps due to a read error. The V gene is TRBV6-5, the J gene TRBJ1-6; D not certain. Germline V CDR1 and CDR2: MNHEY, SVGAGI. There are 14 residues in the CDR3. This CDR3 reads CASKTEVSNLPLHF. As DNA, the CDR3 is TGTGCCAGCAAAACGGAGGTGTCTAATTTACCCCTCCACTTT.

About this clonotype: Being one base from a much bigger clone, this may be a read error. The chain carries TRBV24-1 and TRBJ2-1; 7 bases match TRBD2. Germline V lookup: CDR1 KGHDR, CDR2 SFDVKD. This CDR3 has 18 residues. CDR3 sequence: CATSDLNAGTWDYNELFF. The DNA of the CDR3 is TGTGCCACCAGTGATTTAAACGCCGGGACCTGGGACTACAATGAGCTGTTCTTC.

The V and J genes are TRBV20-1 and TRBJ2-3; TRBD2 agrees at 15 bases. The CDR3 is 18 amino acids. The germline V gene has CDR1 DFQATT and CDR2 SNEGSKA (reference sequence). The CDR3 reads CSSSRGTSGRLSTDTQYF. The DNA for the CDR3 is TGCAGCTCGTCCAGGGGGACTAGCGGGAGGCTAAGCACAGATACGCAGTATTTT.

On this clonotype itself: One end of the junction is discordant with germline, which a read error may explain. The gene calls are TRBV27 and TRBJ2-1; 7 bases are shared with TRBD1. Germline lookup yields CDR1 MNHEY and CDR2 SMNVEV (reference sequence). This CDR3 has 15 residues. For the CDR3, the DNA is TGTGCCTGCAGCCCTGGACAGGCCCTTTACAATGAGCAGTTCTTC. This codes for CACSPGQALYNEQFF.

The chain joins TRBV15 to TRBJ1-3; 9 bases line up with TRBD1. CDR1 and CDR2 (germline): LNHNV, YYDKDF (reference sequence). The ends lost 11 bases at V and 2 bases at J; junction bases unmatched: 10. There are 15 residues in the CDR3. CDR3 in amino acids: CASTDRGGPGNTIYF. In nucleotides, the CDR3 is TGTGCCTCCACGGACAGGGGAGGCCCTGGAAACACCATATATTTT.

The sample holds a few counts of this clonotype. This may be a read error, as it is one base from a much larger clone. This chain links TRBV6-4 with TRBJ2-6, with D perhaps given as TRBD1 or TRBD2 (5 bases each). The germline gives CDR1 MRHNA, CDR2 SNTAGT. This CDR3 is built from 15 residues. This CDR3 is CASSVGSSGANALTF. CDR3 coding DNA: TGTGCCAGCAGTGTGGGGTCATCCGGGGCCAACGCCCTGACTTTC.

The table lists this clonotype with a few counts. V gene TRBV6-5 combines with J gene TRBJ2-3; TRBD2 matches at 13 bases. Losses at the gene ends were 6 bases for V and 6 bases for J; bases not matched to a gene: 9. CDR1 is MNHEY and CDR2 is SVGAGI in the germline V gene. The CDR3 covers 16 residues. CDR3 DNA sequence: TGTGCCAGCAGAACATGGACTAGCGGGAGTTCGGATACGCAGTATTTT. Encoded protein: CASRTWTSGSSDTQYF.

This clonotype has just a few counts. J is TRBJ2-1 and V is TRBV6-2 or TRBV6-3; 14 bases align to TRBD2. The V gene's germline CDR1 is MNHEY and CDR2 SVGEGT. The CDR3 length is 17 residues. The junction had 8 bases not matched to a gene; V was cut back by 4 bases and J by 6 bases. The CDR3 sequence is CASSSGTSGSSPNEQFF. In DNA, the CDR3 is TGTGCCAGCAGTTCAGGGACTAGCGGGAGTAGCCCCAATGAGCAGTTCTTC.

This clonotype was counted at least ten times. This sequence joins TRBV5-1 and TRBJ2-7; 7 bases map to TRBD1. With 1 base clipped from V and 4 bases from J, the junction kept 2 bases outside the gene matches. The length of the CDR3 is 13 residues. CDR1 and CDR2 from the germline V gene are SGHRS and YFSETQ. The CDR3 spells CASSLQGVYEQYF. The CDR3 nucleotides read TGCGCCAGCAGCTTGCAGGGGGTTTACGAGCAGTACTTC.

This clonotype was detected many times. The chain is built from TRBV3-1 and TRBJ2-7; the D is unclear. Trimming took 1 base from V and 5 from J, leaving 9 bases between them. Germline loops: CDR1 LGHDT, CDR2 YNNKEL (reference sequence). The CDR3 is 13 amino acids. The CDR3 spells CASSQGLRDEQYF. CDR3 in DNA: TGTGCCAGCAGCCAAGGTCTCCGAGACGAGCAGTACTTC.